The table lists the clone carrying this T cell receptor beta chain with many counts. Its specificity is not known. Read data end 3 residues before the CDR3 end; the end is taken from the germline J gene. Assay used: immunoSEQ multiplex PCR; TCRdb lists only in-frame clones, some missing. The sample gives tens of thousands of clones, none seen only once, and the top ten clones hold about 12%. This CDR3 has 12 residues. The V gene's germline CDR1 is MNHNS and CDR2 SASEGT. This sample was taken from a study of T cell clonality in common variable immunodeficiency. Study-wide points: Reportedly, TCR beta sequences from common variable immunodeficiency showed fewer deletions and N-nucleotide insertions.

The clonotype comes from a person between 18 and 69 years old in good health. The V gene is TRBV6-1, the J gene TRBJ1-1; 7 bases line up with TRBD1. Sequencing was done on a sample of peripheral blood mononuclear cells. CDR3 sequence reads: CASSETGQTAFF. Partial CDR3 DNA: TGTGCCAGCAGTGAAACGGGACAGACG.